This T cell receptor (beta chain) was documented in a study of T cells in Graves' hyperthyroidism and ophthalmopathy. On the study more broadly: Specimen type is peripheral blood, collected at initial diagnosis prior to any treatment.

Duration under 3 months, a NOSPECS grade of at least 4, and a Clinical Activity Score of at least 3 characterized the ophthalmopathy patients. Uncontrolled infection, other autoimmune disease, pregnancy or lactation led to exclusion. A few counts support this clonotype. Its antigen remains unidentified. General study results and limits: Ophthalmopathy, which appeared later, was predicted by the model a median around 6.9 months before onset.

The source material, RNA transcripts, was used to amplify TCR beta CDR3 regions. First-round RT-PCR of the TCR CDR3 relied on the HTBI primer set. TCRdb called the multiplex PCR reads again in MiXCR, with one record for every CDR3 protein. The sample includes roughly 380,000 distinct CDR3 sequences, about a sixth of them seen just once. Sequencing was done on a sample of blood. The receptor was isolated from a middle-aged woman with Graves' ophthalmopathy.

CDR3 sequence (DNA): TGTGCCAGCTCCAGAGCGTCGGATTCACCCCTCCACTTT. This sequence encodes CASSRASDSPLHF. This chain links TRBV18 with TRBJ1-6; no firm D call. Looked up from germline, CDR1 is KGHSH and CDR2 is LQKENI. Trimming shortened V by 6 bases and J by 8 bases, and 11 bases separated the two germline ends. This CDR3 region has 13 residues.